Listed below are T cell receptor beta chains from one sample, sequenced in a study of cytomegalovirus exposure and HLA in healthy donors. Profiled with immunoSEQ multiplex PCR; TCRdb holds only in-frame clones, not every one. The repertoire includes under 200,000 clones, 68% of them detected once, and approximately 1.3% sits in the top ten. The material sequenced was PBMCs. The receptor set was obtained from a man between 50 and 59 years old in good health and CMV-seronegative. CDR3s include the opening cysteine and the closing phenylalanine or tryptophan. Fields, in order: D gene, V gene, CDR3 protein. The D gene is left open where the match is weak.

>TRBD1|TRBV7-8
CASSPTGGTRGYTF
>NA|TRBV13
CASSPPTGANVLTF
>NA|TRBV7-2
CASSAGSREVHEQYF
>NA|TRBV15
CATSRDPGVNTEAFF
>NA|TRBV5-6
CASSLWGHEQYF
>NA|TRBV7-8
CASSLMAGRSYEQYF
>TRBD1|TRBV5-1
CASSYDRVENGNYGYTF
>TRBD1|TRBV4-3
CASSLSGQGVFPYNSPLHF
>TRBD1|TRBV7-6
CASSLYRGGNSPLHF
>TRBD1|TRBV29-1
CSVRTGGSGNTVYF
>NA|TRBV19
CASSATYTEAFF
>NA|TRBV19
CASSSWDSSYEQYF
>NA|TRBV5-1
CASSLVGRGLDGYTF
>TRBD1|TRBV2
CASMGQGGTEAFF
>NA|TRBV7-6
CASSLAAEGSPLHF
>TRBD1|TRBV4-3
CASSQEEQGAYEQYF
>NA|TRBV7-2
CASSLGASHETQYF
>TRBD1|TRBV7-9
CASSFGQGRGTQYF
>NA|TRBV19
CASSIPGGTGELFF
>NA|TRBV7-9
CASSLEYRSDGYTF
>TRBD1|TRBV19
CASSLGQVNNQPQHF
>TRBD1|TRBV10-3
CAISPIPTGGTEAFF
>NA|TRBV19
CASSIGRAGNQPQHF
>TRBD2|TRBV28
CASTPRGGTSYEQYF
>NA|TRBV4-1
CASSQGSQGVYEQYF
>NA|TRBV7-8
CASSVRGQSLYEQYF
>TRBD1|TRBV7-9
CASSLGDRGPYEQYF
>NA|TRBV29-1
CSVAGQTPYEQYF
>TRBD2|TRBV28
CASSLELAGRNEQFF
>TRBD2|TRBV2
CASSDGTGGYNEQFF
>NA|TRBV19
CASTARGAHEQYF
>NA|TRBV9
CASSPGNSNQPQHF
>TRBD1|TRBV13
CASSSEGQGANTGELFF
>TRBD1|TRBV5-1
CASSLGGQGGFYEQYF
>TRBD2|TRBV4-1
CATAGLAGFRSYNEQFF
>NA|TRBV18
CASSHMGAETEAFF
>TRBD1|TRBV27
CASSLQGQGWKTQYF
>TRBD1|TRBV7-9
CASSSGQGQKNTGELFF
>TRBD1|TRBV4-1
CASSSGQGDTEAFF
>TRBD2|TRBV7-2
CASSLSFPGGPGETQYF
>TRBD1|TRBV7-9
CASSYGQGWDKLFF
>NA|TRBV12-5
CASGLSPGLGYTGELFF
>TRBD1|TRBV19
CASTLRQGGNTGELFF
>TRBD1|TRBV5-1
CASSLVGRGQENEQFF
>TRBD1|TRBV27
CASSFPTGKGGTEAFF
>TRBD2|TRBV28
CASSSLSWRGGQETQYF
>NA|TRBV14
CASSQGRGPNHEQFF
>TRBD2|TRBV7-9
CASSSKRLAGGTDTQYF
>TRBD1|TRBV5-1
CASSFAQGSYGYTF
>NA|TRBV28
CASSFRLNLGEKLFF
>NA|TRBV6-1
CASSVLANRGGSYNEQFF
>NA|TRBV9
CASSVVGGGGTDTQYF
>TRBD2|TRBV10-3
CAISGTSGGDQETQYF
>NA|TRBV6-5
CASSYSRRTGEQYF
>NA|TRBV2
CASSAQGSSYNEQFF